This TCR beta chain was sequenced during a study of shared clonotypes between healthy human individuals (dated by TCRdb to 2020 to 2022). Context from the whole study: The cohort comprised a couple of women and a few men aged 18 to 49 years. Per donor, leukapheresis produced somewhere between about 0.9 and 9 billion PBMCs. For each donor, CD4 naive and CD4 memory were each given three plates, CD8 naive was given two plates, and CD8 memory was given one plate. The study deeply sequenced blood TCR repertoires of five healthy adults to estimate repertoire size and the extent of clonotype sharing between individuals. To increase sequencing depth and limit assay-specific biases, different laboratories used diverse techniques to prepare libraries and sequence TCR repertoires.

In the germline V gene, CDR1 corresponds to WSHSY and CDR2 to SAAADI. V is cut by 6 bases and J by 0 bases, and the space between the germline ends is 6 bases. The CDR3 has 13 amino acids, counting the end cysteine and phenylalanine. The read is trimmed to its CDR3 DNA, 39 bases read in frame from base 1. Points the paper makes about the study in general: Higher generation probabilities were observed for clonotypes shared by all four sorted-subset donors than for non-shared clonotypes. Incomplete sequencing was indicated by rarefaction of sorted-subset datasets, despite the large sequencing depth. Based on pairwise subsampling, the degree of clonotype sharing among donors was expected to be affected by sequencing depth. Sampling was limited to blood, and TCR repertoires in tissue likely differ from TCR repertoires in blood. Naive subsets generally had larger estimated clonotype richness than memory subsets did. The genetic and exposure-history diversity represented was limited by the small number of donors. Sharing across a few donors was observed for approximately 5% of naive CD4, over 3% of naive CD8, roughly 2.4% of memory CD4, and roughly 0.4% of memory CD8 clonotypes.

CD8 naive samples were CD45RO-negative cells positively selected for CCR7, giving a CD45RA+CCR7+ population that excluded TemRA cells. The donors were healthy, HIV-negative adults with no recently reported acute infections or vaccinations. All donors were Caucasian adults living in Nashville, Tennessee, USA. Blood was obtained by leukapheresis, after which PBMCs were separated by Ficoll-Histopaque density gradient centrifugation and cryopreserved in liquid nitrogen vapor phase. Analytical flow cytometry was used to check the purity and quantity of each magnetically sorted T cell population. Genomic DNA was isolated from every sorted fraction and measured by UV absorbance on a Nanodrop 2000c. Using the deep immunoSEQ assay, TCR CDR3 regions were amplified from genomic DNA by multiplex PCR. Extracted genomic DNA from each cell subset was distributed evenly across all wells of several immunoSEQ 96-well plates, and each plate was treated as a replicate. For sorted subsets, each replicate PCR was loaded with 200 ng genomic DNA, equivalent to about 30,000 T cell genomes. Purified libraries were measured with a Qubit 3.0 fluorometer, size-checked on a Bioanalyzer 2100, and measured again with the KAPA Library Quantification kit. Every immunoSEQ 96-well plate was sequenced on a dedicated single-read 150-cycle Illumina NextSeq 550 flow cell. The study's own analysis went as follows. Because the immunoSEQ output held only junctional sequences and lacked quality scores, the filtering could not match the filtering applied to full-length reads. Sequences were annotated with PyIR, a Python wrapper for IgBLAST v1.9, using IMGT germline references to assign V/J genes and CDR3. Reads were filtered out if the reads had weak V/J assignments (E-value above 1e-6), no CDR3, stop codons, out-of-frame junctions, or ambiguous translated residues. V3J clonotypes were defined by identical inferred V gene, J gene, and CDR3 amino acid sequence. The percentage overlap between two repertoires was calculated by dividing the number of shared unique clonotypes by the size of the smaller repertoire. Three approaches were used to assess repertoire richness: RTK rarefaction, the Chao1 estimator, and Recon v2.1 estimates of unobserved clonotypes. Generation probabilities for all TCRbeta clonotypes obtained by the gDNA method from a handful of donors were computed using OLGA. TCRdb limited this immuneACCESS table to in-frame rearrangements with V and J called. A share of clones is missing; checked studies link under half to unresolved V genes, and the rest is unexplained. V, J and clone size are taken as reported in that table, and D and trimming were inferred from the DNA itself. Counted in this sample were under 2,000,000 clones; over 85% of them appeared once. Of the sample, less than 1.5% is held by the ten largest clones.

This clone was seen a single time. What this receptor recognizes is not known. Per-base quality was not reported, and no clone a single base away is much larger than it. The V and J segments used are TRBV10-2 and TRBJ2-1; no D segment can be confidently identified. The sample was naive CD8+ T cells sorted from blood. Taken with the paper, the label for cell subset or site translates to: CD45RA+CCR7+. This TCR derives from a man in his late teens or twenties in good health. The CDR3 protein sequence reads: CASRGISYNEQFF. The nucleotide sequence is TGCGCCAGCAGGGGTATCTCCTACAATGAGCAGTTCTTC.